One and the same sample provided the 26 T cell receptor beta chains below, sequenced in a study of vaccination and CD4 T cells after COVID-19. Antigens of these TCRs are unknown. The Oncomine TCR Beta short-read assay was what sequenced the DNA obtained from cultured CD4+ T cells. One entry per CDR3 protein results from TCRdb running MiXCR on the PCR reads. This repertoire shows 6,500 to 9,000 distinct CDR3 sequences, about half found once; its top ten account for roughly a sixth. Treatment: approximately 9-day PBMC culture with coronavirus spike peptide pools or control peptides (ViraFEST assay). The unexposed donor gave CD4+ T cells before the COVID-19 pandemic (2011-2018). The material sequenced was CD4+ T cells from blood, cultured in vitro. The receptors here all came from a human donor in good health.

This clonotype was observed a few times. This chain joins TRBV19 and TRBJ1-2; 8 nucleotides match TRBD1. V trimming: 10 bases; J trimming: 4 bases; junction bases outside the gene matches: 5. The germline V gene has CDR1 LNHDA and CDR2 SQIVND (reference sequence). The CDR3 runs 12 residues. CDR3 nucleotide sequence: TGTGCCACCGGACAGGGAACCTATGGCTACACCTTC. Translated: CATGQGTYGYTF.

This clonotype was found a few times. This chain connects TRBV15 to TRBJ1-3; 7 bases fit TRBD1. V shed 3 bases and J 4 bases; nucleotides not matched to a gene: 3. There are 14 residues in the CDR3. Germline V gives CDR1 LNHNV, CDR2 YYDKDF (reference sequence). CDR3 amino acids: CATSRPGQGNTIYF. DNA for the CDR3: TGTGCCACCAGCAGGCCGGGACAGGGAAACACCATATATTTT.

J is TRBJ1-2 and V is TRBV30; 7 bases fit TRBD1. Germline CDR1 reads GTSNPN; CDR2 reads SVGIG (reference sequence). The CDR3 has 11 residues. The V segment lost 7 bases and the J segment 3 bases; nucleotides outside the gene matches: 2. The CDR3 spells CASGQYYGYTF. The CDR3 nucleotides read TGTGCCTCGGGACAGTACTATGGCTACACCTTC. The whole variable domain, remainder taken from reference TRBV30 and TRBJ1-2, is SQTIHQWPATLVQPVGSPLSLECTVEGTSNPNLYWYRQAAGRGLQLLFYSVGIGQISSEVPQNLSASRPQDRQFILSSKKLLLSDSGFYLCASGQYYGYTFGSGTRLTVV.

This clonotype turned up a few times. The chain is built from TRBV2 and TRBJ1-1, with a possible D match to TRBD1 (6 bases). CDR1 and CDR2 (germline): SNHLY, FYNNEI. This CDR3 contains 15 residues. Trimming cost V 5 bases and J 7 bases, with 20 bases left between them. The CDR3 spells CASSPQGLTSYEAFF. The DNA for the CDR3 is TGTGCCAGCAGTCCACAGGGCCTAACTTCGTATGAAGCTTTCTTT.

This clonotype was found once. The V and J genes are TRBV7-2 and TRBJ1-2; D call uncertain. CDR3 length: 14 residues. Trimming shortened V by 3 bases and J by 13 bases, and 21 bases separated the two germline ends. Germline CDR1 reads SGHTA; CDR2 reads FQGNSA. This CDR3 is CASSFWAASEVVTF. The CDR3 DNA sequence: TGTGCCAGCAGCTTTTGGGCGGCATCGGAGGTGGTCACCTTC.

The chain employs TRBV5-4 and TRBJ2-3; 9 bases map to TRBD2. The CDR3 totals 15 residues. Germline V lookup: CDR1 SGHNT, CDR2 YYREEE (reference sequence). With 0 bases clipped from V and 4 bases from J, the junction kept 3 bases outside the gene matches. For the CDR3, the DNA is TGTGCCAGCAGCTTGGGGGGCGGGAGGGCAGATACGCAGTATTTT. Its translation is CASSLGGGRADTQYF.

This clonotype was seen more than once but under ten times. V usage is TRBV7-2 and J usage is TRBJ2-3; TRBD1 matches 10 bases. Germline CDR1 reads SGHTA; CDR2 reads FQGNSA. J was trimmed by 1 base and V by 3 bases; bases with no gene match: 4. The CDR3 loop spans 16 amino acids. In DNA, the CDR3 is TGTGCCAGCAGCTTTACCGGACAGGGGGGCACAGATACGCAGTATTTT. Translating it yields CASSFTGQGGTDTQYF. Filled out from reference TRBV7-2 and TRBJ2-3, the complete variable domain reads GAGVSQSPSNKVTEKGKDVELRCDPISGHTALYWYRQSLGQGLEFLIYFQGNSAPDKSGLPSDRFSAERTGGSVSTLTIQRTQQEDSAVYLCASSFTGQGGTDTQYFGPGTRLTVL.

The chain links TRBV15 to TRBJ2-7; maybe TRBD2 (6 bases). Germline V CDR1 and CDR2: LNHNV, YYDKDF (reference sequence). Trimming cost V 1 base and J 4 bases, with 11 bases left between them. The CDR3 runs to 14 residues. CDR3 nucleotide sequence: TGTGCCACCAGCAGAGTTGGGAGGACTTACGAGCAGTACTTC. It is translated as CATSRVGRTYEQYF. Full variable domain (outside the CDR3, taken from reference TRBV15 and TRBJ2-7): DAMVIQNPRYQVTQFGKPVTLSCSQTLNHNVMYWYQQKSSQAPKLLFHYYDKDFNNEADTPDNFQSRRPNTSFCFLDIRSPGLGDTAMYLCATSRVGRTYEQYFGPGTRLTVT.

The CDR3 DNA reads TGTGCCAGTAGTACGTGGCGGGGCGCCGAGGCCCAGTACTTC. Translating it yields CASSTWRGAEAQYF. V and J are TRBV19 and TRBJ2-5, with a weak D call TRBD2 (6 bases). V lost 4 bases, J lost 9 bases, and 18 bases lay in between. Germline CDR1 and CDR2: LNHDA and SQIVND (reference sequence). This CDR3 comprises 14 residues.

This clonotype came up a few times. V is TRBV2 and J is TRBJ1-5; tentative D call: TRBD1 (5 bases). The CDR3 sequence is 13 residues long. Germline V lookup: CDR1 SNHLY, CDR2 FYNNEI. With 3 bases removed from V and 4 bases from J, the gap between germline ends came to 7 bases. DNA of the CDR3: TGTGCCAGCAGTGAGGGGCGGAATCAGCCCCAGCATTTT. This translates into CASSEGRNQPQHF.

CDR3 bases: TGTGCCAGCAGTTCCCCAGGACTAGCGGGGGTTAGCACAGATACGCAGTATTTT. Amino acid sequence: CASSSPGLAGVSTDTQYF. The V and J genes are TRBV6-5 and TRBJ2-3; 13 nucleotides agree with TRBD2. This CDR3 has 18 amino acids. Germline V gives CDR1 MNHEY, CDR2 SVGAGI. V shed 4 bases, J shed 0 bases, and the junction held 7 bases outside the gene matches.

The chain uses TRBV5-6 and TRBJ1-1; 9 positions match TRBD1. This CDR3 spans 16 amino acids. V lost 4 bases and J lost 4; bases outside the gene matches: 11. CDR1 and CDR2 (germline): SGHDT, YYEEEE. The CDR3 loop reads CASSLYPQGAVTEAFF. The CDR3 bases are TGTGCCAGCAGCCTGTATCCACAGGGGGCGGTCACTGAAGCTTTCTTT.

The chain couples TRBV5-6 to TRBJ1-2; TRBD1 aligns across 10 bases. Trimming took 4 bases from V and 5 from J; bases not matched to a gene: 11. The CDR3 length is 16 residues. The germline CDR1 and CDR2 sequences are SGHDT and YYEEEE. The CDR3 here is CASSPGTGEVGYGYTF. The CDR3 DNA follows: TGTGCCAGCAGCCCCGGGACAGGGGAGGTCGGGTATGGCTACACCTTC.

This clonotype was counted between two and nine times. The rearrangement links TRBV10-1 to TRBJ2-4; TRBD1 is a possible D gene (5 bases). The CDR3 extends over 13 amino acids. Germline V gene data show CDR1 as WNHNN and CDR2 as SYGVQD (reference sequence). V was shortened by 4 bases and J by 7 bases, with 11 bases between the two germline ends. CDR3 DNA sequence: TGCGCCAGCAGTGCAGGGATAGGGAACATTCAGTACTTC. Translated: CASSAGIGNIQYF.

The chain is built from TRBV7-2 and TRBJ1-1, with TRBD1 identical over 7 bases. Germline values: CDR1 SGHTA, CDR2 FQGNSA. This CDR3 spans 14 amino acids. V shed 5 bases, J shed 1 base, and the junction held 4 bases outside the gene matches. CDR3 sequence: CASSPGQSNTEAFF. The CDR3 nucleotides are TGTGCCAGCAGCCCGGGACAGTCGAACACTGAAGCTTTCTTT.

V usage is TRBV19 and J usage is TRBJ1-5, with 7 bases fitting TRBD1. Germline CDR1 reads LNHDA; CDR2 reads SQIVND (reference sequence). CDR3 size: 14 residues. J was trimmed by 6 bases and V by 6 bases; bases with no gene match: 8. The CDR3: CASSRQGRSQPQHF. Written as DNA, the CDR3 is TGTGCCAGTAGCCGACAGGGTCGGAGTCAGCCCCAGCATTTT.

CDR3 nucleotides: TGTGCCAGCAGCCAAGATAGGGTCCTTGAAGCTTTCTTT. This translates into CASSQDRVLEAFF. The rearrangement uses TRBV14 and TRBJ1-1, with D unresolved. The V gene lost 0 bases and the J gene lost 7 bases, with 9 bases spanning the gap. This CDR3 is 13 amino acids long. Germline CDR1 is SGHDN and CDR2 is FVKESK.

The rearrangement links TRBV7-6 to TRBJ2-1, with 8 positions matching TRBD2. The germline CDR1 and CDR2 sequences are SGHVS and FNYEAQ. The CDR3 has 16 amino acids. V shed 5 bases and J 1 base; nucleotides not matched to a gene: 7. The CDR3 region is CASSGYSGASYNEQFF. The CDR3 DNA is TGTGCCAGCAGCGGATATAGCGGGGCGTCCTACAATGAGCAGTTCTTC.

The chain couples TRBV20-1 to TRBJ2-5, with TRBD1 matching over 10 bases. The CDR3 is 14 amino acids. V trimming: 6 bases; J trimming: 4 bases; junction bases outside the gene matches: 8. Germline V gives CDR1 DFQATT, CDR2 SNEGSKA (reference sequence). The chain's CDR3 is CSARQGAGRETQYF. CDR3 coding DNA: TGCAGTGCCCGACAGGGGGCTGGACGAGAGACCCAGTACTTC.

This chain links TRBV20-1 with TRBJ1-1; D is undetermined. CDR3 length: 13 amino acids. The germline gives CDR1 DFQATT, CDR2 SNEGSKA (reference sequence). V was clipped by 5 bases and J by 5 bases, with 15 bases between them. The CDR3 reads CSAGSAWWTEAFF. Written as DNA, the CDR3 is TGCAGTGCTGGGAGTGCGTGGTGGACTGAAGCTTTCTTT.

The gene calls are TRBV6-1 and TRBJ1-2; possibly TRBD1 for D (5 bases). With 3 bases removed from V and 6 bases from J, the gap between germline ends came to 20 bases. Germline values: CDR1 MNHNS, CDR2 SASEGT. The CDR3 sequence is 16 residues long. CDR3 in amino acids: CASSEGTLFIDHGYTF. In nucleotides, the CDR3 is TGTGCCAGCAGTGAGGGGACCCTTTTTATAGACCATGGCTACACCTTC.

This sequence joins TRBV29-1 and TRBJ2-5, with 8 bases identical to TRBD2. The CDR3 totals 12 residues. V shed 6 bases, J shed 5 bases, and the junction held 5 bases outside the gene matches. The V gene's germline CDR1 is SQVTM and CDR2 ANQGSEA. For the CDR3, the DNA is TGCAGCGTCGGGGGGGGGGTTGAGACCCAGTACTTC. This codes for CSVGGGVETQYF.

The chain couples TRBV20-1 to TRBJ2-5, with no clear D. The CDR3 sequence is 11 residues long. Per the germline V gene, CDR1 is DFQATT and CDR2 is SNEGSKA (reference sequence). The CDR3 is CSASPRETQYF. The CDR3 DNA sequence: TGCAGCGCCTCCCCCAGAGAGACCCAGTACTTC.

The CDR3, as DNA: TGTGCCAGCAGCTTTCCACTAGCGTCAAATGAGCAGTTCTTC. Amino acids: CASSFPLASNEQFF. The chain uses TRBV7-9 and TRBJ2-1; 7 bases map to TRBD2. In germline, CDR1 is SEHNR, CDR2 FQNEAQ (reference sequence). The CDR3 length is 14 residues. Trimming removed 3 bases from V and 7 bases from J; junction bases left unmatched: 6.

This clonotype was seen only a few times. The V gene is TRBV5-4, the J gene TRBJ2-5; a possible D gene is TRBD1 (6 bases). Germline CDR1 reads SGHNT; CDR2 reads YYREEE (reference sequence). CDR3 size: 14 residues. V lost 4 bases, J lost 1 base, and 11 bases lay in between. As DNA, the CDR3 is TGTGCCAGCAGCCAAGGGACAACCCAAGAGACCCAGTACTTC. This encodes CASSQGTTQETQYF.

The rearrangement uses TRBV29-1 and TRBJ2-3; the match to TRBD1 covers 7 bases. The germline V gene encodes CDR1 SQVTM and CDR2 ANQGSEA. The length of the CDR3 is 15 residues. The V segment lost 5 bases and the J segment 0 bases; nucleotides outside the gene matches: 8. CDR3 sequence reads: CSVNHGQVSTDTQYF. The CDR3 DNA reads TGCAGCGTTAATCATGGACAGGTCAGCACAGATACGCAGTATTTT.